What follows are 15 T cell receptor beta chains derived from one specimen sequenced in a study of blood T cell repertoires in COVID-19. The repertoire was sequenced with immunoSEQ multiplex PCR; TCRdb's copy has only in-frame clones and lacks some. The data show under 300,000 clones, around nine tenths seen once. Sequences were obtained from PBMCs or T cells enriched from blood (not recorded which). The receptors originated from a woman aged 40 to 50 who had been exposed to COVID-19.

The gene calls are TRBV2 and TRBJ2-2, with a tentative D call TRBD1 (6 bases). Germline loops: CDR1 SNHLY, CDR2 FYNNEI. This CDR3 is built from 15 residues. Trimming removed 6 bases from V and 4 bases from J, with 15 bases in between. The CDR3 DNA reads TGTGCCAGCAGGGGGTCAGGGGCGGGCACCGGGGAGCTGTTTTTT. It is translated as CASRGSGAGTGELFF.

The count of this clone is one. V gene TRBV5-6 combines with J gene TRBJ1-4; tentative D call: TRBD1 (5 bases). Trimming left V 0 bases short and J 4 bases short, with 13 bases between. The CDR3 contains 16 residues. Germline V gives CDR1 SGHDT, CDR2 YYEEEE. CDR3 amino acids: CASSLVGGQINEKLFF. The CDR3 bases are TGTGCCAGCAGCTTGGTCGGTGGACAAATTAATGAAAAACTGTTTTTT.

This chain uses TRBV5-1 with TRBJ2-5, with 9 bases aligning to TRBD2. The length of the CDR3 is 16 residues. Germline CDR1 reads SGHRS; CDR2 reads YFSETQ. V shed 0 bases and J 2 bases; nucleotides not matched to a gene: 5. The CDR3 loop reads CASSLEGAGGQETQYF. DNA of the CDR3: TGCGCCAGCAGCTTGGAGGGGGCGGGGGGGCAAGAGACCCAGTACTTC.

The chain carries TRBV6-5 and TRBJ1-2, with D uncertain. Trimming took 0 bases from V and 3 from J, leaving 8 bases between them. CDR3 length: 14 amino acids. Looked up from germline, CDR1 is MNHEY and CDR2 is SVGAGI. The CDR3 loop is CASSYSHFDYGYTF. DNA of the CDR3: TGTGCCAGCAGTTACTCTCATTTTGACTATGGCTACACCTTC.

This sequence joins TRBV7-9 and TRBJ1-6; D uncertain. Germline CDR1 SEHNR, CDR2 FQNEAQ (reference sequence). This CDR3 contains 12 residues. Trimming took off 4 bases at V and 7 bases at J, with 5 bases between the two ends. DNA for the CDR3: TGTGCCAGCAGCTCTTTCAATTCACCCCTCCACTTT. Protein product: CASSSFNSPLHF.

The rearrangement links TRBV28 to TRBJ1-1; 8 bases match TRBD1. V lost 10 bases, J lost 0 bases, and 7 bases stayed unmatched. The CDR3 is 14 amino acids. CDR1 is MDHEN, CDR2 SYDVKM, per germline. CDR3 region: CATLTGALNTEAFF. CDR3 DNA: TGTGCCACTCTGACAGGGGCATTGAACACTGAAGCTTTCTTT.

The chain uses TRBV7-9 and TRBJ2-2; 11 nucleotides align to TRBD1. V trimming: 3 bases; J trimming: 1 base; junction bases outside the gene matches: 10. Per the germline V gene, CDR1 is SEHNR and CDR2 is FQNEAQ (reference sequence). The CDR3 is 19 amino acids. The CDR3 DNA reads as TGTGCCAGCAGCTTTCCATGGACAGGGGGCGCGGGGAACACCGGGGAGCTGTTTTTT. Translated, it gives CASSFPWTGGAGNTGELFF.

V gene TRBV5-1 combines with J gene TRBJ2-7; D is unresolved. Between the trimmed V and J ends, which lost 0 bases and 2 bases, there was a span of 9 bases. This CDR3 comprises 14 residues. CDR1 is SGHRS and CDR2 is YFSETQ in the germline V gene. This chain's CDR3 is CASSLAPAAYEQYF. Here the CDR3 DNA reads TGCGCCAGCAGCTTGGCCCCGGCGGCCTACGAGCAGTACTTC.

The chain has TRBV12-3 or TRBV12-4 and TRBJ1-1; D unclear. This CDR3 has 13 amino acids. The V end lost 8 bases, the J end lost 1 base, and 11 bases lay between the germline ends. As DNA, the CDR3 is TGTGCCAGCCTCCCCCGGGAGAACACTGAAGCTTTCTTT. Translated, it gives CASLPRENTEAFF.

The rearrangement uses TRBV30 and TRBJ2-1; D gene uncertain. Trimming stripped 2 bases from V and 8 bases from J, with 7 bases between. Germline assignment: CDR1 GTSNPN and CDR2 SVGIG (reference sequence). There are 11 residues in the CDR3. The CDR3 here is CAWSSPDEQFF. The CDR3 nucleotides are TGTGCCTGGAGTTCTCCCGATGAGCAGTTCTTC.

V and J are TRBV4-1 and TRBJ2-1; D possibly corresponds to TRBD1 (6 bases). This CDR3 is built from 17 residues. Trimming pared 4 bases from V and 0 bases from J, leaving 16 bases between. Germline CDR1 MGHRA, CDR2 YSYEKL. CDR3 bases: TGCGCCAGCAGCCCCGACCGGGGCAGGGGCTCCTACAATGAGCAGTTCTTC. Its protein is CASSPDRGRGSYNEQFF.

In this sample, this clone turned up once. The rearrangement uses TRBV19 and TRBJ1-1; possible D gene TRBD1, 5 bases. V dropped 7 bases and J dropped 1 base, with 13 bases sitting between them. The CDR3 runs to 14 residues. Per the germline V gene, CDR1 is LNHDA and CDR2 is SQIVND (reference sequence). In DNA, the CDR3 is TGTGCCAGTAAGTGGGGGGTAGGGAACACTGAAGCTTTCTTT. As protein: CASKWGVGNTEAFF.

The J gene is TRBJ1-1, the V gene TRBV19, with D hard to call. Trimming removed 3 bases at V and 8 bases at J, with 7 bases between. This CDR3 has 11 residues. CDR1 is LNHDA and CDR2 is SQIVND in the germline V gene (reference sequence). The CDR3 here is CASSMWREAFF. DNA for the CDR3: TGTGCCAGTAGTATGTGGAGGGAAGCTTTCTTT.

This chain links TRBV7-2 with TRBJ2-1; no reliable D call. The CDR3 extends over 15 amino acids. The germline CDR1 and CDR2 sequences are SGHTA and FQGNSA. With 7 bases removed from V and 0 bases from J, the gap between germline ends came to 13 bases. CDR3 residues: CASTRRSSSYNEQFF. The CDR3 DNA reads as TGTGCCAGCACGAGAAGGAGTAGCTCCTACAATGAGCAGTTCTTC. Drawing the rest from reference TRBV7-2 and TRBJ2-1, the complete variable domain is GAGVSQSPSNKVTEKGKDVELRCDPISGHTALYWYRQSLGQGLEFLIYFQGNSAPDKSGLPSDRFSAERTGGSVSTLTIQRTQQEDSAVYLCASTRRSSSYNEQFFGPGTRLTVL.

The chain uses TRBV2 and TRBJ1-4; 8 nucleotides line up with TRBD1. This CDR3 has 15 amino acids. Germline assignment: CDR1 SNHLY and CDR2 FYNNEI. J gave up 8 bases and V 6 bases, and 11 bases lay outside the gene matches. The CDR3: CASSINRGDNEKLFF. CDR3 sequence (DNA): TGTGCCAGCAGCATAAACAGGGGGGATAACGAAAAACTGTTTTTT.